This is a list of T cell receptor beta chains from one sample in a study of blood T cells in healthy people across ages. MiXCR was run by TCRdb on the 5' RACE reads, yielding one entry per CDR3 protein. The repertoire holds around 1.5 million distinct CDR3 sequences, with approximately 40% as singletons. The sample consisted of blood. These receptor sequences come from a woman aged 18-29 years in good health. CDR3s include the opening cysteine and the closing phenylalanine or tryptophan. Each record gives: J gene, V gene, D gene, clone size, CDR3 DNA, CDR3 protein. D genes are given only for firm matches. The size entry is marked missing in some rows and otherwise reads once, few, many or a size class.

J: TRBJ1-2
V: TRBV5-1
D: NA
size: NA
DNA: TGCGCCAGCACCGGACGGAAGCCCCTCGAGGGCTACACCTTC
CDR3: CASTGRKPLEGYTF

J: TRBJ2-1
V: TRBV18
D: TRBD2
size: few
DNA: TGTGCCAGCTCACCCCAGACTAGCGGCTACAATGAGCAGTTCTTC
CDR3: CASSPQTSGYNEQFF

J: TRBJ2-3
V: TRBV9
D: TRBD2
size: NA
DNA: TGTGCCAGCAGCGTAGGGGTAGCGGGGGGGCAGGGCACAGATACGCAGTATTTT
CDR3: CASSVGVAGGQGTDTQYF

J: TRBJ2-5
V: TRBV18
D: TRBD2
size: NA
DNA: TGTGCCAGCTCACCGGGGACTAGCGGGGCTCAAGAGACCCAGTACTTC
CDR3: CASSPGTSGAQETQYF

J: TRBJ2-1
V: TRBV28
D: NA
size: NA
DNA: TGTGCCAGCAGACTAAGAGGGAATGAGCAGTTCTTC
CDR3: CASRLRGNEQFF

J: TRBJ2-4
V: TRBV25-1
D: NA
size: few
DNA: TGTGCCAGCAGTGGGGACGGGGGAAACATTCAGTACTTC
CDR3: CASSGDGGNIQYF

J: TRBJ1-2
V: TRBV9
D: TRBD1
size: NA
DNA: TGTGCCAGCAGCGTAGGAGGGACAGGGGATCGAGGCTACACCTTC
CDR3: CASSVGGTGDRGYTF

J: TRBJ2-3
V: TRBV3-1
D: NA
size: few
DNA: TGTGCCAGCAGCCAAGGGGCCGTGAGGGGGGATACGCAGTATTTT
CDR3: CASSQGAVRGDTQYF

J: TRBJ2-7
V: TRBV27
D: NA
size: NA
DNA: TGTGCCAGCAGGACTACTAGGGCGGGCGAGCAGTACTTC
CDR3: CASRTTRAGEQYF

J: TRBJ2-7
V: TRBV4-2
D: TRBD2
size: few
DNA: TGTGCCAGCAGCCAAGCATCACTAGCGGGAACGAACGAGCAGTACTTC
CDR3: CASSQASLAGTNEQYF

J: TRBJ1-2
V: TRBV6-6
D: NA
size: NA
DNA: TGTGCCAGCAGTTACTCGGGCGCGGGGTTGGGTGGCTACACCTTC
CDR3: CASSYSGAGLGGYTF

J: TRBJ2-3
V: TRBV29-1
D: TRBD2
size: NA
DNA: TGCAGCGTCAAAGCGGGGGGTGGAGATACGCAGTATTTT
CDR3: CSVKAGGGDTQYF

J: TRBJ2-7
V: TRBV7-9
D: TRBD1
size: many
DNA: TGTGCCAGCAGCGAGACAGGGACCGACTACGAGCAGTACTTC
CDR3: CASSETGTDYEQYF

J: TRBJ2-7
V: TRBV20-1
D: NA
size: NA
DNA: TGCAGTGCTAGATCCCCAGGGGTGAGCTACGAGCAGTACTTC
CDR3: CSARSPGVSYEQYF

J: TRBJ2-5
V: TRBV12-3/TRBV12-4
D: NA
size: NA
DNA: TGTGCCAGCAGTCTACAGGGAGGCTCCCAAGAGACCCAGTACTTC
CDR3: CASSLQGGSQETQYF

J: TRBJ2-2
V: TRBV20-1
D: TRBD2
size: few
DNA: TGCAGTGCTAGATCGGGGGGATCGAACGGGGAGCTGTTTTTT
CDR3: CSARSGGSNGELFF

J: TRBJ2-7
V: TRBV5-1
D: TRBD2
size: NA
DNA: TGCGCCAGCCGGGAGCGGGAATACTACGAGCAGTACTTC
CDR3: CASREREYYEQYF

J: TRBJ2-1
V: TRBV4-2
D: TRBD2
size: NA
DNA: TGTGCCAGCAGCCAATGGGCGGGGGGATCGTCCAATGAGCAGTTCTTC
CDR3: CASSQWAGGSSNEQFF

J: TRBJ2-7
V: TRBV28
D: TRBD1
size: NA
DNA: TGTGCCAGCCAACAGGGGGATGGGAATGAGCAGTACTTC
CDR3: CASQQGDGNEQYF

J: TRBJ2-7
V: TRBV3-1
D: TRBD1
size: few
DNA: TGTGCCAGCAGCCAAGTTGGGACAGGGGGCAGCGAGCAGTACTTC
CDR3: CASSQVGTGGSEQYF

J: TRBJ1-1
V: TRBV16
D: TRBD1
size: NA
DNA: TGTGCCAGCAGCCAAGGGGACAGGGTCCAAGCTTTCTTT
CDR3: CASSQGDRVQAFF

J: TRBJ2-7
V: TRBV29-1
D: TRBD1
size: NA
DNA: TGCAGCGTGGAGACAGGGGAATCCTACGAGCAGTACTTC
CDR3: CSVETGESYEQYF

J: TRBJ1-1
V: TRBV29-1
D: TRBD1
size: NA
DNA: TGCAGCGTCCTTCGACAGGGTAGGGACACTGAAGCTTTCTTT
CDR3: CSVLRQGRDTEAFF

J: TRBJ2-7
V: TRBV12-5
D: NA
size: once
DNA: TGTGCTAGTGGTTTGGTACGGCTAGATACCTACAATGAGCAGTACTTC
CDR3: CASGLVRLDTYNEQYF

J: TRBJ1-2
V: TRBV14
D: TRBD1
size: few
DNA: TGTGCCAGCAGTCTAGACCAGGGGGCGCGTAACTATGGCTACACCTTC
CDR3: CASSLDQGARNYGYTF

J: TRBJ2-1
V: TRBV6-1
D: NA
size: once
DNA: TGTGCCAGCATGGACTATTACAATGAGCAGTTCTTC
CDR3: CASMDYYNEQFF

J: TRBJ2-3
V: TRBV5-1
D: NA
size: few
DNA: TGCGCCAGCAGCCCCCAAGCGGTGCCTAGCACAGATACGCAGTATTTT
CDR3: CASSPQAVPSTDTQYF

J: TRBJ2-1
V: TRBV12-3/TRBV12-4
D: NA
size: NA
DNA: TGTGCCAGCAGTTTTGGAGGGGGGGCCATTGTTGAGCAGTTCTTC
CDR3: CASSFGGGAIVEQFF

J: TRBJ2-5
V: TRBV2
D: TRBD1
size: NA
DNA: TGTGCCGGCGGACAGGGTATTCGTGGAGAGACCCAGTACTTC
CDR3: CAGGQGIRGETQYF

J: TRBJ2-2
V: TRBV12-3/TRBV12-4
D: NA
size: NA
DNA: TGTGCCAGCAGGCCCCGTTTGGGGGCCGGGGAGCTGTTTTTT
CDR3: CASRPRLGAGELFF

J: TRBJ2-5
V: TRBV4-1
D: NA
size: NA
DNA: TGCGCCAGCAGCCAAGATCGGGCTGCTACAACGGGAGAGACCCAGTACTTC
CDR3: CASSQDRAATTGETQYF